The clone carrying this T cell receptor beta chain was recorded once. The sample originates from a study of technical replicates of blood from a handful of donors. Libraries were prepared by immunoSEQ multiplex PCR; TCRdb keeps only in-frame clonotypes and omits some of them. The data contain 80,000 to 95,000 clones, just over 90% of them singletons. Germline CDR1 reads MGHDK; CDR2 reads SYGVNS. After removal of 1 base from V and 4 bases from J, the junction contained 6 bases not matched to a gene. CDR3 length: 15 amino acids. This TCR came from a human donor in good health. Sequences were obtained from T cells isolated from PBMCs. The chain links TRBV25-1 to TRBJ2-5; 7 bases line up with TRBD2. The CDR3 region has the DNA TGTGCCAGCAGTGAATGGGGGGGGAGTGGAGAGACCCAGTACTTC. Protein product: CASSEWGGSGETQYF.